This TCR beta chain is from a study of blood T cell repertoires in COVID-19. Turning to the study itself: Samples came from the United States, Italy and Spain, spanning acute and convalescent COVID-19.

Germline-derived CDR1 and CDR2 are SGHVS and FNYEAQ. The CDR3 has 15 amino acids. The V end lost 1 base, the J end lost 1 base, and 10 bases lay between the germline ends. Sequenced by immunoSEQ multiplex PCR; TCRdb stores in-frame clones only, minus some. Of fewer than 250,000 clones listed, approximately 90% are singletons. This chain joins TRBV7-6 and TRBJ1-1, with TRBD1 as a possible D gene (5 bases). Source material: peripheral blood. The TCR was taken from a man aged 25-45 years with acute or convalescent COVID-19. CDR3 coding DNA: TGTGCCAGCAGCTTAGTTGGGCAGGGGAACACTGAAGCTTTCTTT. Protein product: CASSLVGQGNTEAFF.